These T cell receptor beta chains were read from a single sample in a study of blood T cell repertoires in COVID-19. Measured with immunoSEQ multiplex PCR; TCRdb has only the in-frame clones, and not every one. The sample consists of about 62,000 clones, around 87% of them appearing once. The sequenced material came from peripheral blood. The receptor set was obtained from an older woman with COVID-19, enrolled during active disease. Each CDR3 is given without its conserved first and last residue.

v_gene	len	j_gene	CDR3aa
TRBV24-1	13	TRBJ2-6	ATSQPGAGANVLT
TRBV5-1	14	TRBJ2-5	ASSTPSSGLMETQY
TRBV28	12	TRBJ1-1	ASSQTGMNTEAF
TRBV27	12	TRBJ2-3	ASSFQGNTDTQY
TRBV28	11	TRBJ1-2	ASGTGGGYGYT
TRBV7-3	11	TRBJ1-1	ASSAGLNTEAF
TRBV28	12	TRBJ1-5	ASSHHPANQPQH
TRBV28	14	TRBJ2-3	ASSLIAGAFGDTQY
TRBV5-1	13	TRBJ2-2	ASSSAGGSTGELF
TRBV2	12	TRBJ1-2	AMLLNNPTYGYT
TRBV7-9	13	TRBJ2-5	ASSRFGLAGETQY
TRBV6-5	13	TRBJ2-1	ASTPWGGEYNEQF
TRBV13	14	TRBJ1-5	ASSIGLSYSNQPQH
TRBV19	15	TRBJ1-6	ASSTPGWDRPNSPLH
TRBV28	10	TRBJ1-1	ASSFYNREAF
TRBV24-1	14	TRBJ2-1	ATSDSLASAVSEQF
TRBV24-1	14	TRBJ1-5	ATSAGGRGGNQPQH
TRBV20-1	9	TRBJ2-3	SAPSTDTQY
TRBV7-6	11	TRBJ1-2	ASRGTGNYGYT
TRBV4-1	20	TRBJ2-3	ASSHHSPGRLAGGPSTDTQY
TRBV25-1	12	TRBJ1-4	ASSLEAVNEKLF
TRBV18	14	TRBJ2-3	ASSPRMDRGTDTQY